The present T cell receptor (beta chain) was sequenced within a study of vaccination effects on CD4 cells after COVID-19. For this clone: Its antigen remains unknown.

The germline gives CDR1 SGHAT, CDR2 FQNNGV. The CDR3 sequence is 16 residues long. Trimming left V 1 base short and J 4 bases short, with 17 bases between. Data came from immunoSEQ multiplex PCR; TCRdb stores just in-frame clones and leaves some out. This sample yields approximately 76,000 clones, of which about 79% are seen a single time; over 9.5% belongs to the top ten. The ViraFEST assay expanded antigen-specific CD4+ T cells with viral peptide pools before sequencing. Scientists isolated CD4+ T cells after an approximately 10-day culture period ended. Negative nucleocapsid antibody tests before and after vaccination confirmed no previous SARS-CoV-2 infection. About 2 million PBMC per well received about 9.8 IU/ml IL-2 and around 11 ug/ml peptides in culture. On day 3 and again on day 7, half the medium was replaced with IL-2 medium. Study-wide points: The study found marked clonal contraction of infection- and vaccine-induced clones late after vaccination. The study enrolled few convalescent patients and sampled no early post-infection timepoints.

This clonotype was obtained from a human donor who received a COVID-19 vaccine. The J gene is TRBJ2-7, the V gene TRBV11-2; possibly TRBD2 for D (5 bases). Here the sequenced sample was CD4+ T cells from PBMCs cultured with SARS-CoV-2 spike peptides, taken before COVID-19 vaccination. The CDR3: CASSLARDPIKYEQYV. CDR3 bases: TGTGCCAGCAGCTTAGCACGGGATCCGATCAAATACGAGCAGTACGTC.